The TCR beta chain described here comes from a study of shared clonotypes between healthy human individuals (dated by TCRdb to the early 2020s). For the wider study: A couple of women and a few men aged 18 to 49 years were included in the cohort. Blood TCR repertoires of a handful of healthy adults were deeply sequenced to estimate repertoire size and the extent of clonotype sharing between individuals. To increase sequencing depth and limit assay-specific biases, TCR repertoire library preparation and sequencing were carried out by different laboratories using diverse techniques. Each donor's leukapheresis produced roughly between roughly 0.85 and 9.5 billion PBMCs. Study-level results and caveats: Pairwise subsampling led to the expectation that sequencing depth would affect the degree of clonotype sharing among donors. The genetic and exposure-history diversity represented was limited by the small number of donors. Only blood was sampled, and tissue TCR repertoires likely differ from those in blood.

Using the deep immunoSEQ assay, multiplex PCR amplified TCR CDR3 regions from genomic DNA. Genomic DNA extracted from each cell subset was distributed evenly over all wells of several immunoSEQ 96-well plates, and each plate served as one replicate. For unsorted PBMC, around 330 ng genomic DNA, equal to 30,000 or so T cell genomes, was loaded into each replicate PCR. Ten immunoSEQ deep assay plates were used to sequence unsorted PBMC genomic DNA. The purified libraries were quantified using a Qubit 3.0 fluorometer, sized with a Bioanalyzer 2100, and then quantified again using the KAPA Library Quantification kit. Each immunoSEQ 96-well plate was sequenced on its own single-read 150-cycle Illumina NextSeq 550 flow cell. On the authors' methods: Because only junctional sequences without quality scores were contained in the immunoSEQ output, filtering matching that applied to full-length reads could not be performed. Sequences were annotated with PyIR, a Python wrapper for IgBLAST v1.9, and V/J genes and CDR3 were assigned using IMGT germline references. Any read was removed if the V/J assignment was weak (E-value above 1e-6), the CDR3 was missing, or the read contained stop codons, out-of-frame junctions, or ambiguous translated residues. V3J clonotypes were defined by identical inferred V gene, J gene, and CDR3 amino acid sequence. The percentage overlap between two repertoires was calculated by dividing the number of shared unique clonotypes by the size of the smaller repertoire. Repertoire richness was assessed with RTK rarefaction, the Chao1 estimator, and Recon v2.1 estimates of unobserved clonotypes. Sourced from immuneACCESS, this table was stored by TCRdb with only in-frame sequences that have V and J called. A share of the clones is absent; for the studies checked, an unresolved V gene accounts for under half, and the remainder has no known explanation. V, J and clone size derive from that table, while D and trimming were established from the DNA sequence. For this sample there are some 530,000 clones; approximately 82% appear just once. The ten largest account for 12% of the sample.

Healthy HIV-negative adults with no recently reported acute infections or vaccinations were included as donors. All donors were Caucasian adults living in Nashville, Tennessee, USA. For unsorted samples, some 90 million PBMCs were counted and genomic DNA was extracted with the QIAamp DNA Blood Mini kit. Blood was collected by leukapheresis, and PBMCs were isolated by Ficoll-Histopaque density gradient centrifugation and then cryopreserved in liquid nitrogen vapor phase. Its CDR3 holds 11 amino acids, cysteine through phenylalanine. Only the CDR3 DNA stays, 33 bases, in frame from base 1. V and J are truncated by 6 bases and 6 bases respectively, leaving an intervening sequence of 9 bases. Per the germline V gene (reference sequence), MNHEY is the CDR1 and SMNVEV is the CDR2. Note on this clone: This clone's antigen is unknown. Base-call qualities are not available, and no considerably larger clone is one nucleotide away.

The source of this sequence is a middle-aged woman in good health. Some clones in this sample may be carry-over from other donors' samples. The V and J segments used are TRBV27 and TRBJ2-7; confidence is insufficient to name the D gene. Material: PBMCs. The CDR3 region: CASSQVSEQYF. The DNA reads TGTGCCAGCAGCCAGGTCTCCGAGCAGTACTTC.